This is a list of T cell receptor beta chains from one sample in a study of T cell responses to AZD1222 COVID-19 vaccine. Assay used: immunoSEQ multiplex PCR; TCRdb lists only in-frame clones, some missing. This sample has about 150,000 clones, with 75% to 85% found just once. The sequences come from peripheral blood, collected 28 days after the second dose of the MenACWY control vaccine. The receptors shown here come from an adult who received the MenACWY meningococcal vaccine as a control. CDR3s leave out the opening cysteine and the closing phenylalanine or tryptophan.

V	J	CDR3
TRBV5-1	TRBJ2-5	ASSLMSSEETQY
TRBV2	TRBJ1-6	ASSRDRRSYNSPLH
TRBV12-3/TRBV12-4	TRBJ1-1	ASSLGAPTEAF
TRBV10-1	TRBJ2-5	ASSDLSEQETQY
TRBV7-9	TRBJ1-1	ASSLAGRGPEAF
TRBV18	TRBJ1-1	ASSRTGFGAF
TRBV15	TRBJ1-2	ATSRDITQGANGYT
TRBV3-1/TRBV3-2	TRBJ1-6	ASSQEARQNSPLH
TRBV11-3	TRBJ1-1	ASSFSRTLNTEAF
TRBV7-9	TRBJ1-4	ASSYGTNEKLF
TRBV2	TRBJ2-2	ASSEIPNPGELF
TRBV28	TRBJ1-1	ASLGQGSYTEAF
TRBV7-2	TRBJ2-7	ASSLDKSSGNSYEQY
TRBV9	TRBJ1-1	ASSFLGDPNTEAF
TRBV7-3	TRBJ2-1	ASSPPSAGGLEQF
TRBV28	TRBJ1-5	ASSPRMGSNQPQH
TRBV30	TRBJ2-7	ACWTSGAYEQY
TRBV11-2	TRBJ1-4	ASSLDINEKLF
TRBV25-1	TRBJ2-2	ASSPGQYITGELF
TRBV24-1	TRBJ2-7	ATSDGPTGMYSYEQY
TRBV3-1/TRBV3-2	TRBJ2-1	ASSQGAAGLAYNEQF
TRBV15	TRBJ1-1	ATSSPPPGGTNTEAF
TRBV6-5	TRBJ1-5	ASSYSHRVTDQPQH
TRBV5-1	TRBJ2-1	ASSSNSGSGNEQF
TRBV28	TRBJ2-3	ASRGLAPDTQY
TRBV6-5	TRBJ2-7	ASSSGTASSYEQY
TRBV6-2/TRBV6-3	TRBJ2-5	ASSFGETQY
TRBV19	TRBJ2-7	ASSIRATGNYEQY
TRBV5-5	TRBJ1-6	ASSLVPGYNSPLH
TRBV3-1/TRBV3-2	TRBJ2-2	ASSQPQGGTGELF
TRBV5-1	TRBJ1-6	ASSLRSSSSYNSPLH
TRBV24-1	TRBJ1-2	AIEYPPGPLSKGYT
TRBV5-1	TRBJ2-5	ASSSTGGIQETQY
TRBV4-1	TRBJ2-1	ASRNPGQGANEQF
TRBV11-3	TRBJ2-2	ASSLDSRARGGDTGELF
TRBV29-1	TRBJ1-1	SASAGIEAF
TRBV19	TRBJ1-6	ASSLLPLGSPLH